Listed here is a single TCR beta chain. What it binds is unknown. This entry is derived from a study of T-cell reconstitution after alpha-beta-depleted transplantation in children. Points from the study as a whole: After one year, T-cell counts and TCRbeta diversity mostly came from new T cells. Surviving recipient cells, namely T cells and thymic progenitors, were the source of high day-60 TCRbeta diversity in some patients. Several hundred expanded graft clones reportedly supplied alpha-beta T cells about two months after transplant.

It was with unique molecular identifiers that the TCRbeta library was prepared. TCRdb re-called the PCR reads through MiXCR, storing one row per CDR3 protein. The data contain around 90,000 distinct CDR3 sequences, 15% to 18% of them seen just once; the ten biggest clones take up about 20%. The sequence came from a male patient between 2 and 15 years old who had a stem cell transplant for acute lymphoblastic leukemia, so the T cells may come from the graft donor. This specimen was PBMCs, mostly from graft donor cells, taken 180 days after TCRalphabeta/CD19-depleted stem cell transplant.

The CDR3, as DNA: TGCAGTGCTAGTAAACCAGGGGTTTACTACGAGCAGTACTTC. Protein: CSASKPGVYYEQYF. The rearrangement links TRBV20-1 to TRBJ2-7; possibly TRBD1 for D (6 bases). V lost 3 bases, J lost 3 bases, and 15 bases lay in between. Germline V gene lookup returns CDR1 DFQATT and CDR2 SNEGSKA (reference sequence). The CDR3 totals 14 residues.